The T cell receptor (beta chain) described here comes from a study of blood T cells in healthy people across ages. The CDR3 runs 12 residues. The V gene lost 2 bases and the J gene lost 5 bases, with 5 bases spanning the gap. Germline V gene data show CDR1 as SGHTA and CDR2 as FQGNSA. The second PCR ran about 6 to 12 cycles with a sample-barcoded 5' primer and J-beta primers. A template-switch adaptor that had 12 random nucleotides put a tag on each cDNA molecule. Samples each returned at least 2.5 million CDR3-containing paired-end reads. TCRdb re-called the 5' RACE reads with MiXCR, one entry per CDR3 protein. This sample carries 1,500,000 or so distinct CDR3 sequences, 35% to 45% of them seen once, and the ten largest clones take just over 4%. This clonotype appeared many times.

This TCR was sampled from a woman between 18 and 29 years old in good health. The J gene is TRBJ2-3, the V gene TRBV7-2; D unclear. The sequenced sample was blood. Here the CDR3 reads CASSLNRDTQYF. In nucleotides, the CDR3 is TGTGCCAGCAGCTTAAATCGAGATACGCAGTATTTT.